Below are 17 T cell receptor beta chains sequenced from a single sample in a study of T cell responses to AZD1222 COVID-19 vaccine. The table came from immunoSEQ multiplex PCR; TCRdb's copy has only in-frame clones and leaves some out. The sample yields under 120,000 clones, around 94% seen once. The material sequenced was peripheral blood, taken on day 0 of AZD1222 vaccination. Every receptor here comes from an adult in good health.

A single count supports this clone. The chain couples TRBV30 to TRBJ1-1, with a weak D call TRBD1 (5 bases). Germline CDR1 and CDR2: GTSNPN and SVGIG (reference sequence). This CDR3 comprises 14 residues. Trimming left V 3 bases short and J 1 base short, with 12 bases between. The CDR3: CAWRVSGANTEAFF. DNA of the CDR3: TGTGCCTGGAGGGTCTCCGGGGCGAACACTGAAGCTTTCTTT.

The chain links TRBV6-2 or TRBV6-3 to TRBJ1-2; 9 bases match TRBD1. CDR3 length equals 14 residues. Germline values: CDR1 MNHEY, CDR2 SVGEGT. After removal of 5 bases from V and 3 bases from J, the junction contained 4 bases not matched to a gene. The CDR3 protein is CASSEDRGYYGYTF. The CDR3 DNA reads TGTGCCAGCAGTGAGGACAGGGGCTACTATGGCTACACCTTC.

V and J are TRBV7-2 and TRBJ1-6, with D hard to call. CDR1 SGHTA and CDR2 FQGNSA come from the germline V gene. The V and J ends lost 5 bases and 4 bases respectively, with 12 bases between them. This CDR3 has 15 residues. In DNA, the CDR3 is TGTGCCAGCAGCCCGCGGACGGGATATAATTCACCCCTCCACTTT. This sequence encodes CASSPRTGYNSPLHF.

This chain joins TRBV4-3 and TRBJ2-3; TRBD2 agrees at 12 bases. Per the germline V gene, CDR1 is LGHNA and CDR2 is YSLEER. V shed 0 bases and J 5 bases; nucleotides not matched to a gene: 12. The CDR3 has 19 amino acids. The DNA of the CDR3 is TGCGCCAGCAGCCAAGAGCCTAGCGGGGGGGCCATCATGCAAGATACGCAGTATTTT. This translates into CASSQEPSGGAIMQDTQYF.

CDR3 amino acids: CASKDSRDTEAFF. DNA for the CDR3: TGTGCCAGCAAGGACTCTCGGGACACTGAAGCTTTCTTT. The chain recombines TRBV7-3 with TRBJ1-1; D not certain. This CDR3 contains 13 residues. Trimming cost V 7 bases and J 3 bases, with 12 bases left between them. The V gene's germline CDR1 is SGHTA and CDR2 FQGTGA.

The V gene is TRBV29-1, the J gene TRBJ1-3; D gene ambiguous. Trimming cost V 6 bases and J 2 bases, with 11 bases left between them. The germline V gene has CDR1 SQVTM and CDR2 ANQGSEA. This CDR3 comprises 13 residues. CDR3 sequence reads: CSVRRGPGNTIYF. The CDR3 coding sequence is TGCAGCGTCCGTCGAGGACCTGGAAACACCATATATTTT.

In DNA form, the CDR3 reads TGTGCCAGTAGCTTAACTAGCGGGCCTACCTTACTACTGGGGGGGGATACGCAGTATTTT. This codes for CASSLTSGPTLLLGGDTQYF. The V gene is TRBV19, the J gene TRBJ2-3; 9 nucleotides align to TRBD2. The CDR3 loop spans 20 amino acids. Germline assignment: CDR1 LNHDA and CDR2 SQIVND (reference sequence). With 6 bases clipped from V and 6 bases from J, the junction kept 25 bases outside the gene matches.

The chain joins TRBV19 to TRBJ1-3; no clear D gene. Trimming removed 6 bases at V and 0 bases at J, with 12 bases between. Germline values: CDR1 LNHDA, CDR2 SQIVND (reference sequence). This CDR3 spans 15 amino acids. The CDR3 DNA is TGTGCCAGTAGGCGAGGAGAGGTCTCTGGAAACACCATATATTTT. Its protein is CASRRGEVSGNTIYF.

The rearrangement links TRBV19 to TRBJ1-5; weak D call: TRBD1 (6 bases). This CDR3 has 14 amino acids. Germline V CDR1 and CDR2: LNHDA, SQIVND (reference sequence). V was cut by 5 bases and J by 1 base, with 9 bases left in between. The CDR3 sequence: CASSATGSNQPQHF. CDR3 sequence (DNA): TGTGCCAGTAGTGCAACAGGGAGCAATCAGCCCCAGCATTTT.

The chain couples TRBV6-6 to TRBJ1-3, with 7 bases that match TRBD1. Trimming took 0 bases from V and 0 from J; bases not matched to a gene: 2. CDR3 length: 16 residues. Looked up from germline, CDR1 is MNHNY and CDR2 is SVGAGI (reference sequence). The CDR3 DNA sequence: TGTGCCAGCAGTTACTCCCAGGGGGACTCTGGAAACACCATATATTTT. Residues: CASSYSQGDSGNTIYF.

V is TRBV6-5 and J is TRBJ1-3, with D unclear. This CDR3 has 15 amino acids. Germline CDR1 and CDR2: MNHEY and SVGAGI. With 7 bases removed from V and 0 bases from J, the gap between germline ends came to 13 bases. In DNA, the CDR3 is TGTGCCAGCACTCCGGACGGTCTCTCTGGAAACACCATATATTTT. The encoded protein is CASTPDGLSGNTIYF.

The chain links TRBV5-1 to TRBJ2-7; D is unresolved. V shed 3 bases and J shed 2 bases, with 12 bases lying between them. CDR1 is SGHRS and CDR2 is YFSETQ in the germline V gene. This CDR3 region has 14 residues. The CDR3 sequence is CASSSHAETYEQYF. CDR3 bases: TGCGCCAGCAGCTCCCATGCAGAAACCTACGAGCAGTACTTC.

The gene calls are TRBV30 and TRBJ1-5; D call uncertain. This CDR3 region has 14 residues. Germline values: CDR1 GTSNPN, CDR2 SVGIG (reference sequence). V gave up 1 base and J gave up 6 bases, with 13 bases separating them. The CDR3 loop is CAWSGAAGSQPQHF. The CDR3 DNA is TGTGCCTGGAGTGGGGCAGCAGGTTCTCAGCCCCAGCATTTT.

The chain employs TRBV6-1 and TRBJ1-3; 8 bases fit TRBD1. J lost 0 bases, V lost 2 bases, and 9 bases had no gene match. The CDR3 consists of 18 residues. Germline assignment: CDR1 MNHNS and CDR2 SASEGT. Here the CDR3 reads CASSERVGTGGSGNTIYF. As DNA, the CDR3 is TGTGCCAGCAGTGAAAGAGTCGGGACAGGAGGCTCTGGAAACACCATATATTTT.

This clone came up once. This chain links TRBV5-1 with TRBJ2-5, with 16 bases matching TRBD2. Germline-derived CDR1 and CDR2 are SGHRS and YFSETQ. The CDR3 has 15 amino acids. Trimming cost V 8 bases and J 6 bases; bases outside gene matches: 7. Written as DNA, the CDR3 is TGCGCCAGTGACCCGGGACTAGCGGGGGGGAAGACCCAGTACTTC. This gives the protein CASDPGLAGGKTQYF.

This clone turned up a few times. The rearrangement links TRBV5-1 to TRBJ1-2; 9 nucleotides match TRBD1. Germline CDR1 reads SGHRS; CDR2 reads YFSETQ. V shed 5 bases and J 3 bases; nucleotides not matched to a gene: 8. CDR3 length: 15 residues. CDR3 nucleotides: TGCGCCAGCAGTGAGTCCGGGACAGGGTACTATGGCTACACCTTC. It translates to CASSESGTGYYGYTF.

The rearrangement links TRBV3-1 (or the pseudogene TRBV3-2) to TRBJ2-2, with D tentatively TRBD2 (6 bases). The CDR3 sequence is 16 residues long. The germline V gene has CDR1 LGHDT and CDR2 YNNKEL (reference sequence). V shed 3 bases and J shed 7 bases, with 18 bases lying between them. CDR3 protein: CASSQGTWGSSGELFF. CDR3 bases: TGTGCCAGCAGCCAGGGGACTTGGGGGTCGAGCGGGGAGCTGTTTTTT.